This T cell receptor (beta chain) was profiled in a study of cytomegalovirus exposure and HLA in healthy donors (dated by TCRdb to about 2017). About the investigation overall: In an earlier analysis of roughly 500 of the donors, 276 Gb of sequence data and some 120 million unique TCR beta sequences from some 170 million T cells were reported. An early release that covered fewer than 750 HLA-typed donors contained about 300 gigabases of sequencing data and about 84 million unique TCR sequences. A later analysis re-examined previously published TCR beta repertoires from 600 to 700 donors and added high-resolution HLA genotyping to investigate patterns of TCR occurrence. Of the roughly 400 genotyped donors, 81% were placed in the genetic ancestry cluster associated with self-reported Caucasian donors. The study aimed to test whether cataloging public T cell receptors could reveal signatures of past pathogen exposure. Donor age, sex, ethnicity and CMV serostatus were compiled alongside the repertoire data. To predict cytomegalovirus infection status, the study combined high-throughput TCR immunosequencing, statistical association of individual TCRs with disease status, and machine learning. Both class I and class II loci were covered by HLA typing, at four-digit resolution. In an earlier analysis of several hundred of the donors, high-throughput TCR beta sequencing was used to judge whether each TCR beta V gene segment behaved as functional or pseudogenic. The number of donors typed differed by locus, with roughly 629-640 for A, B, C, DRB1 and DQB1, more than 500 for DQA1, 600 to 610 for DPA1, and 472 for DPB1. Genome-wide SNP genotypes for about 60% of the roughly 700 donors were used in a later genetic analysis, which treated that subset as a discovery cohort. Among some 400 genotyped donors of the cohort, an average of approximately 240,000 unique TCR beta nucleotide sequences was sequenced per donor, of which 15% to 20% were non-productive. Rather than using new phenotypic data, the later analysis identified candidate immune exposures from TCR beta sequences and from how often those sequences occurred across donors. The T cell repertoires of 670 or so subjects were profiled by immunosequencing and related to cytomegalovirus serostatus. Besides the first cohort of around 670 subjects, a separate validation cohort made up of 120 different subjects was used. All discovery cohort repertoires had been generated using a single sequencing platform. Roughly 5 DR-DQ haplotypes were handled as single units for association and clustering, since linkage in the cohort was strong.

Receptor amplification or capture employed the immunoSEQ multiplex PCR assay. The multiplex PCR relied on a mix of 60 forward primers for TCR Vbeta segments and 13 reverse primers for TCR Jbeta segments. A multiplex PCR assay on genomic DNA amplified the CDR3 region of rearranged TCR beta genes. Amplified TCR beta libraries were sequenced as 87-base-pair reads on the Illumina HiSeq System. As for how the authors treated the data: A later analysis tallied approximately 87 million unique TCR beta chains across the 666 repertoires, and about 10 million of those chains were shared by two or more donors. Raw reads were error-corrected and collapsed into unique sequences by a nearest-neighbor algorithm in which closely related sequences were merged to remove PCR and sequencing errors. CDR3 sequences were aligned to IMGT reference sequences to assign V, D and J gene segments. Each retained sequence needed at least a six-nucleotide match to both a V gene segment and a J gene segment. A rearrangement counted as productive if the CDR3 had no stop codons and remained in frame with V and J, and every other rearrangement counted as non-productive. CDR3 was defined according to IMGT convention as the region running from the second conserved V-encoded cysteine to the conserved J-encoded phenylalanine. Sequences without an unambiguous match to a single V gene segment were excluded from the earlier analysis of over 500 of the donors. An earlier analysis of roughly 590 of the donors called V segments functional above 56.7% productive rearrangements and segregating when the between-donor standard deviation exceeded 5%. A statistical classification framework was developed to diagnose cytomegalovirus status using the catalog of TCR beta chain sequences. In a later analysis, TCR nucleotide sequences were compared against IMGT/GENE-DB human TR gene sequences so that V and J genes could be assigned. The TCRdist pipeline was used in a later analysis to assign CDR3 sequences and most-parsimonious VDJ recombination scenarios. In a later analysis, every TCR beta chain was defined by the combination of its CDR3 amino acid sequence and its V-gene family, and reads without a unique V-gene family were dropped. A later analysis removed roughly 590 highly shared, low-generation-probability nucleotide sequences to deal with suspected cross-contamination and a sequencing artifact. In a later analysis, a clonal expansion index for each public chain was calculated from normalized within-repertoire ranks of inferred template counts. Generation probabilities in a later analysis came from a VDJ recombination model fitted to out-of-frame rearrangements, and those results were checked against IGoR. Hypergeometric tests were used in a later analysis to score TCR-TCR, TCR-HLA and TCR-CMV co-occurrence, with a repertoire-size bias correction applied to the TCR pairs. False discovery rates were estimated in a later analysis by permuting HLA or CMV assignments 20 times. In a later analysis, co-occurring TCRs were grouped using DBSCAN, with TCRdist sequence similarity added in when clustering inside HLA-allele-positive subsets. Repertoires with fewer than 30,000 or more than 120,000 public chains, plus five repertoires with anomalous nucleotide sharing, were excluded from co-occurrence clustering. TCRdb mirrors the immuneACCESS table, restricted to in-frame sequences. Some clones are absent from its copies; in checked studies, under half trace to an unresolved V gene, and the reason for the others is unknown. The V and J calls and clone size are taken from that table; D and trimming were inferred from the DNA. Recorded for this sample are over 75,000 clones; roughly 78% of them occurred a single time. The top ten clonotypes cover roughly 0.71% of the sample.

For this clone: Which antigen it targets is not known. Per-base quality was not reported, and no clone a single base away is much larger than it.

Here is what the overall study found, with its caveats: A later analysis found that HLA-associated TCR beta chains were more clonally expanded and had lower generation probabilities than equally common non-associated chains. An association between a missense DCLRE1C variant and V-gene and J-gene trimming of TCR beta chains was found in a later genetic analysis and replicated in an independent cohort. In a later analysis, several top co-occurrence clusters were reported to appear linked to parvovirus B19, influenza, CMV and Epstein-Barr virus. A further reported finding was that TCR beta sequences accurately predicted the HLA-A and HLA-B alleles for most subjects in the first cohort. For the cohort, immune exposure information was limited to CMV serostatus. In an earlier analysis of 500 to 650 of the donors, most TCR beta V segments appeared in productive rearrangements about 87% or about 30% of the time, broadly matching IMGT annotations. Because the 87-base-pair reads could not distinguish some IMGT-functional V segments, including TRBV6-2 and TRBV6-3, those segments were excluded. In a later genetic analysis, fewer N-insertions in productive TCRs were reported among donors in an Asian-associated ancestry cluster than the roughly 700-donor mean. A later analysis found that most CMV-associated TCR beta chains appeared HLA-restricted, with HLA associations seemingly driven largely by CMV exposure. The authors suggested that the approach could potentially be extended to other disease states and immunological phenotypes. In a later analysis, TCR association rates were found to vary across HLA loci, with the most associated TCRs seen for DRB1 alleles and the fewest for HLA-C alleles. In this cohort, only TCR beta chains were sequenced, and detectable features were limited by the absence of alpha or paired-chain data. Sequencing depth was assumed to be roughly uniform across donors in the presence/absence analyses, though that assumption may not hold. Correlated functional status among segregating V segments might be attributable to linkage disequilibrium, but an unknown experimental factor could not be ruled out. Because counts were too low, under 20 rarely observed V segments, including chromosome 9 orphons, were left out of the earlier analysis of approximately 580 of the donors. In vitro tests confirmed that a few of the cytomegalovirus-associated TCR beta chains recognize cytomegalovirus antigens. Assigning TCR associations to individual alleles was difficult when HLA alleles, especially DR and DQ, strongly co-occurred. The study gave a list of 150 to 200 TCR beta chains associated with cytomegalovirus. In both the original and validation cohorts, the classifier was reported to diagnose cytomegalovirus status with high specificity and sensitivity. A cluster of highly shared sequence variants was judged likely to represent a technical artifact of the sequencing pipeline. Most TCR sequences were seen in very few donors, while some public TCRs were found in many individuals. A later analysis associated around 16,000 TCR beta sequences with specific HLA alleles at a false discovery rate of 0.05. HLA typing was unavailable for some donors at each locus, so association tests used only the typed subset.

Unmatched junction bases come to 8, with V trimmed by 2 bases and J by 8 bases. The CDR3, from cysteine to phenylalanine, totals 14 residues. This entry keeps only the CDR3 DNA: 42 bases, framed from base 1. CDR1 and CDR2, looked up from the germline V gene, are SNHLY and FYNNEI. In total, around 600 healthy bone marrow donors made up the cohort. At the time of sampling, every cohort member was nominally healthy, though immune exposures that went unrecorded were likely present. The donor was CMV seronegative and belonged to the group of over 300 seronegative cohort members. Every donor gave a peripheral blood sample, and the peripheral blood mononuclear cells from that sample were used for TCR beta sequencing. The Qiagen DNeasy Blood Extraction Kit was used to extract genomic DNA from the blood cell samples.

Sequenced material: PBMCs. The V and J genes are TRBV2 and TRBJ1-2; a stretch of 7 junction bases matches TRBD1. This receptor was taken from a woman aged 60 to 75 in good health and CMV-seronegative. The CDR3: CASSEIPGGWGYTF. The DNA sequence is TGTGCCAGCAGTGAAATTCCAGGGGGTTGGGGCTACACCTTC.